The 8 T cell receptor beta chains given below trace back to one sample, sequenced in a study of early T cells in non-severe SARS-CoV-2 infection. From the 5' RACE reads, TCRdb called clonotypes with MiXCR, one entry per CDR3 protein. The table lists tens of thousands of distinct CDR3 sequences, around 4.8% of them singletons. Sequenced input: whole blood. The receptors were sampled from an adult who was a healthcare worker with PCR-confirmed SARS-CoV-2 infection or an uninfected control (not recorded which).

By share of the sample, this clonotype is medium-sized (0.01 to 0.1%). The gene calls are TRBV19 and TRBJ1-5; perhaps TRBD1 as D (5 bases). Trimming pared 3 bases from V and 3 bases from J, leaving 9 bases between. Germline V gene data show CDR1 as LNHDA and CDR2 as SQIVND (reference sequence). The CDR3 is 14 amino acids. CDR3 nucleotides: TGTGCCAGTAGTATCGGACACCCCAATCAGCCCCAGCATTTT. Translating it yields CASSIGHPNQPQHF. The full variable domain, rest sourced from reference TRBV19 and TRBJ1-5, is DGGITQSPKYLFRKEGQNVTLSCEQNLNHDAMYWYRQDPGQGLRLIYYSQIVNDFQKGDIAEGYSVSREKKESFPLTVTSAQKNPTAFYLCASSIGHPNQPQHFGDGTRLSIL.

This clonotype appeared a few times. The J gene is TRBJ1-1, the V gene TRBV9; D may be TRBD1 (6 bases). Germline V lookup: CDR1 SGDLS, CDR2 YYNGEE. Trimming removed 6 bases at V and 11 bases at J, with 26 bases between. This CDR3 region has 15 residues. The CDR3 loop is CASTPGDAGRGTAFF. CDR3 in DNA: TGTGCCAGCACCCCAGGGGATGCAGGGAGGGGTACGGCTTTCTTT.

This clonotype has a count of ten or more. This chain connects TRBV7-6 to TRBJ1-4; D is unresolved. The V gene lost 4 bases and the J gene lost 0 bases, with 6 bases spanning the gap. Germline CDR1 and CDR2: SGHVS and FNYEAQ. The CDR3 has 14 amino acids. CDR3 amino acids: CASSSTPTNEKLFF. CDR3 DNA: TGTGCCAGCAGCTCTACTCCAACTAATGAAAAACTGTTTTTT.

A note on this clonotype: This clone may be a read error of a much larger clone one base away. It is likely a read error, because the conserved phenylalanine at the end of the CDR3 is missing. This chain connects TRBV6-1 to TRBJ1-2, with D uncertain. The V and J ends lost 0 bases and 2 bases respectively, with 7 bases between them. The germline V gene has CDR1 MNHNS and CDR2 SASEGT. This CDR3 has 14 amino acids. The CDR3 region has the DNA TGTGCCAGCAGTGAAGCCGGCCAGAACTATGGCTACACCCTC. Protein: CASSEAGQNYGYTL.

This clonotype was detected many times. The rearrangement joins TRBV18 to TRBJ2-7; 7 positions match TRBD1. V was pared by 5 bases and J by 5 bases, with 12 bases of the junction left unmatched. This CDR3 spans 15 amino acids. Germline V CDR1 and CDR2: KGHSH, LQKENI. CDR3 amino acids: CASSSELGTENEQYF. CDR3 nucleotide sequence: TGTGCCAGCTCATCAGAACTGGGGACAGAAAACGAGCAGTACTTC.

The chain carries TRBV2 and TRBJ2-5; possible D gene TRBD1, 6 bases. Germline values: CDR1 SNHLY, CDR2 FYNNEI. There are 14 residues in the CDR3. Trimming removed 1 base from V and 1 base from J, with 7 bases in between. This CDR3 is CASSEGGLQETQYF. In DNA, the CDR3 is TGTGCCAGCAGTGAAGGGGGGCTCCAAGAGACCCAGTACTTC.

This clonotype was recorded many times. The CDR3 DNA follows: TGCAGCGTTGAGCCCGGACAGGGGACTTTTACATACAATGAGCAGTTCTTC. Residues: CSVEPGQGTFTYNEQFF. V and J are TRBV29-1 and TRBJ2-1; TRBD1 matches at 9 bases. CDR1 SQVTM and CDR2 ANQGSEA come from the germline V gene. V lost 3 bases and J lost 4; bases outside the gene matches: 13. CDR3 size: 17 residues.

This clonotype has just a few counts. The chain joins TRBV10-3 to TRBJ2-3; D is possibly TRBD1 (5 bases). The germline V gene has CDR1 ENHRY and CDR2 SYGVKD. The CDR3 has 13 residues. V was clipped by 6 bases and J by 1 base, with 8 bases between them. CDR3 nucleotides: TGTGCCATCAGAGGGGTTGGCACAGATACGCAGTATTTT. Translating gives CAIRGVGTDTQYF.